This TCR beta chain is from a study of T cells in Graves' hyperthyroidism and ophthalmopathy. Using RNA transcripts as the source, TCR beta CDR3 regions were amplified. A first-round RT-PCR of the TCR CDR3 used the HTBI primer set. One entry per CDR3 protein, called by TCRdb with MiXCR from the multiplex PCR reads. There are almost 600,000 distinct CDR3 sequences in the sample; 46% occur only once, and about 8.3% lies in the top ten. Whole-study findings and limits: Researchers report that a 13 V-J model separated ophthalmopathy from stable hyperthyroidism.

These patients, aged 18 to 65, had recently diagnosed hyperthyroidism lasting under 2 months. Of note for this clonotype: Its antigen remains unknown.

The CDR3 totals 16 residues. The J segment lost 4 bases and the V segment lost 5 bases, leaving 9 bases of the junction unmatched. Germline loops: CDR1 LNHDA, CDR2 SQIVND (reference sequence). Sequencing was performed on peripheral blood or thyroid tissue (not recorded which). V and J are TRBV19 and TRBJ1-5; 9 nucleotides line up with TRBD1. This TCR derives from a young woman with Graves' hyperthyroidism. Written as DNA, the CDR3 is TGTGCCAGTAGTGTCCAGGGGACAGGGCCTAATCAGCCCCAGCATTTT. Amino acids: CASSVQGTGPNQPQHF.